This T cell receptor (beta chain) is from a study of blood T cell repertoires in COVID-19 (dated by TCRdb to about 2020). Study-level background: The collaborator samples originated in the United States, Italy and Spain and spanned the acute and convalescent phases of COVID-19. A de-identified subject ID, COVID-19 status, age in years and sex were almost always included in the sample metadata. The samples were drawn from two sources: the first 160 participants of the ongoing ImmuneRACE study, and 1,000 to 1,500 subjects contributed by 6 global collaborators. The dataset comprised deeply sampled blood TCRbeta repertoires from subjects exposed to, actively infected with, or recovered from COVID-19. HLA class I and class II types, where available, came from metadata supplied by the sample provider rather than from assay-based typing. The repertoires were released in a freely available public database intended as a resource for research on the immune response to SARS-CoV-2. The prospective study material was composed of cDNA or gDNA derived from T cells, B-cell-depleted T cells, or PBMCs. The paper as a whole reports these results and caveats: The amount of clinical and demographic metadata varied by source and participant and was provided uncurated.

Worth noting for this clone: Its antigen is not yet known. No qualities accompany the bases; no much larger clone lies one base away.

Including cysteine and phenylalanine, the CDR3 has 12 amino acids. This entry keeps only the CDR3 DNA: 36 bases, framed from base 1. Per the germline V gene, SQVTM is the CDR1 and ANQGSEA is the CDR2. The germline V end is reduced by 3 bases and the J end by 12 bases; junction bases left unmatched: 2. TCRbeta CDR3 regions were amplified from genomic DNA using the immunoSEQ Assay, a bias-controlled multiplex PCR. In the authors' own workflow: The number of nucleated cells in each sample was estimated from the amplification of reference gene primers within the assay. To quantify the absolute abundance of each unique TCRbeta CDR3 rearrangement, sequence reads were collapsed and filtered. For each sample, productive Simpson clonality was calculated as the square root of Simpson's diversity index over productive rearrangements. TCRdb limited this immuneACCESS table to in-frame rearrangements with V and J called. A share of clones is missing; checked studies link under half to unresolved V genes, and the rest is unexplained. V, J and clone size are taken as reported in that table, and D and trimming were inferred from the DNA itself. The table for this sample lists about 170,000 clones; roughly 80% of them were counted only once. Approximately 11% of the sample rests with the top ten.

Collaborating institutions collected whole blood in K2EDTA tubes following their own protocols. For TCRbeta analysis, collaborator samples were shipped as frozen whole blood, as isolated PBMCs, or as DNA extracted from either sample type. This chain is built from TRBV29-1 and TRBJ2-1; 13 bases in the middle match TRBD2. The sequenced sample consisted of peripheral blood. The receptor was isolated from a man in his 70s with active or convalescent COVID-19. The CDR3 protein is CSVERLAGGQFF. The nucleotides read TGCAGCGTTGAGAGACTAGCGGGGGGGCAGTTCTTC.